Sequencing of this T cell receptor (beta chain) was carried out in a study of beta chain features in type 1 diabetes. Study-wide context: Across every sample, approximately 110,000,000 sorted cells were examined in total. Findings of the study overall: In all four CD4+ subsets, TCRB CDR3 length was significantly, moderately reduced in type 1 diabetes. Whether TCRB rearrangement is influenced by HLA type was left unresolved in this analysis.

Sequencing targeted expressed TCRB transcripts, as all isolated RNA had been reverse transcribed. Repertoires were generated with immunoSEQ multiplex PCR, while TCRdb's copy carries only in-frame clones and drops some. Altogether around 170,000 clones are present, approximately 8.8% being singletons, with the ten largest covering approximately 0.7%. Cells sorted by CD45RO/CCR7/CD25/CD127/CD95/CD27 comprised CD4+ naive, central memory, regulatory and stem cell-like memory cells. A note on this clone: No antigen is known for it.

CDR3 length: 14 amino acids. Germline CDR1 and CDR2: SGHRS and YFSETQ. Trimming shortened V by 5 bases and J by 2 bases, and 13 bases separated the two germline ends. The V gene is TRBV5-1, the J gene TRBJ1-2; a possible D gene is TRBD1 (6 bases). The receptor was isolated from a woman aged 30 to 39 with type 1 diabetes. Sequenced sample: central memory CD4+ T cells from blood. The CDR3 region is CASRHREGNYGYTF. The CDR3 bases are TGCGCCAGCAGACACAGGGAAGGAAACTATGGCTACACCTTC.